One T cell receptor (beta chain) is described in this entry. Its target is not known. The donors, healthy Caucasians from Russia, were aged roughly 6 to 90. A second PCR, run for about 7 to 12 cycles, used a sample-barcoded 5' primer plus a J-beta primer mix. TCRdb reanalysed the 5' RACE reads using MiXCR and keeps one entry per CDR3 protein. The sample consists of about 1.4 million distinct CDR3 sequences, approximately 59% of them appearing once. CDR1 SQVTM and CDR2 ANQGSEA come from the germline V gene. J gave up 3 bases and V 0 bases, and 6 bases lay outside the gene matches. The CDR3 runs to 15 residues. This sample is drawn from a study of blood T cells in healthy people across ages. Regarding the study as a whole: Compared with aged donors, long-lived donors showed fewer expanded clones, suggesting selection.

The sequence came from a man younger than 35 in good health. The sample consisted of blood. This chain connects TRBV29-1 to TRBJ2-7; the match to TRBD2 covers 9 bases. The CDR3 sequence: CSVEDRASGIYEQYF. The CDR3 DNA reads TGCAGCGTTGAAGATCGGGCTAGCGGGATCTACGAGCAGTACTTC.